This T cell receptor (beta chain) was observed in a study of T-cell reconstitution after alpha-beta-depleted transplantation in children. Only a few counts were recorded for this clonotype. Antigen unknown. Findings and caveats of the study: Expanded graft clones numbering several hundred reportedly gave rise to alpha-beta T cells about two months after transplant. Surviving recipient T cells and thymic progenitors accounted for the high day-60 TCRbeta diversity observed in some patients. T-cell counts and diversity at one year post-transplant came mainly from newly produced T cells.

Unique molecular identifiers were incorporated during preparation of the TCRbeta library. TCRdb passed the PCR reads through MiXCR, listing each CDR3 protein once. Here the sample spans about a million distinct CDR3 sequences, about 29% being singletons. The clonotype was recovered from a boy under two years old who had a stem cell transplant for SCID, so the T cells may come from the graft donor. Material: PBMCs, mostly from graft donor cells, obtained 360 days after TCRalphabeta/CD19-depleted stem cell transplant.

The DNA for the CDR3 is TGTGCCAGCAGCTTATCGGGCGGAGTACAAATCGGGGAGCTGTTTTTT. Amino acid sequence: CASSLSGGVQIGELFF. The chain employs TRBV7-3 and TRBJ2-2; D gene unclear. Trimming removed 2 bases from V and 7 bases from J, with 17 bases in between. CDR1 is SGHTA, CDR2 FQGTGA, per germline. This CDR3 is 16 amino acids long.